Listed below are T cell receptor beta chains from one sample, sequenced in a study of T cells in Graves' hyperthyroidism and ophthalmopathy. TCRdb independently ran MiXCR on the multiplex PCR reads; one entry per CDR3 protein. The repertoire consists of about 250,000 distinct CDR3 sequences, with over 20% occurring once and the leading ten covering under 40%. Sequencing was carried out using blood. Source of these receptors: a woman in her forties with Graves' ophthalmopathy. The CDR3 runs from the conserved cysteine through the conserved F or W. The order of the fields is V gene, CDR3 length, J gene, clone size, CDR3 protein. Rows give clone size only sometimes, using once, few, many, or a class for an expanded clone.

TRBV11-1,17,TRBJ1-1,many,CASSPLRTGGMNTEAFF
TRBV6-9,13,TRBJ2-7,many,CASTGLSSYEQYF
TRBV19,14,TRBJ1-3,.,CASMRHDSGNTIYF
TRBV6-1,15,TRBJ1-5,.,CASSDEGQGAQPQHF
TRBV25-1,15,TRBJ1-1,many,CASSESEQVDTEAFF
TRBV9,14,TRBJ1-5,many,CASSGGKGNQPQHF
TRBV14,16,TRBJ1-1,few,CAISQRTGALNTEAFF
TRBV6-2/TRBV6-3,17,TRBJ2-7,.,CASSYSFFGLVSYEQYF
TRBV6-1,15,TRBJ2-7,few,CASRPVRTLTYEQYF
TRBV6-2/TRBV6-3,12,TRBJ1-2,.,CASSPGSGGYTF
TRBV6-1,11,TRBJ2-7,.,CASMNGYEQYF
TRBV30,14,TRBJ2-7,many,CAWSVRGTGYEQYF
TRBV7-8,13,TRBJ2-5,once,CASSFRREETQYF
TRBV30,14,TRBJ1-5,many,CAWSRTVTNQPQHF
TRBV30,16,TRBJ2-3,.,CAWSVETPLSTDTQYF
TRBV30,16,TRBJ1-2,many,CAWNRPARTANYGYTF